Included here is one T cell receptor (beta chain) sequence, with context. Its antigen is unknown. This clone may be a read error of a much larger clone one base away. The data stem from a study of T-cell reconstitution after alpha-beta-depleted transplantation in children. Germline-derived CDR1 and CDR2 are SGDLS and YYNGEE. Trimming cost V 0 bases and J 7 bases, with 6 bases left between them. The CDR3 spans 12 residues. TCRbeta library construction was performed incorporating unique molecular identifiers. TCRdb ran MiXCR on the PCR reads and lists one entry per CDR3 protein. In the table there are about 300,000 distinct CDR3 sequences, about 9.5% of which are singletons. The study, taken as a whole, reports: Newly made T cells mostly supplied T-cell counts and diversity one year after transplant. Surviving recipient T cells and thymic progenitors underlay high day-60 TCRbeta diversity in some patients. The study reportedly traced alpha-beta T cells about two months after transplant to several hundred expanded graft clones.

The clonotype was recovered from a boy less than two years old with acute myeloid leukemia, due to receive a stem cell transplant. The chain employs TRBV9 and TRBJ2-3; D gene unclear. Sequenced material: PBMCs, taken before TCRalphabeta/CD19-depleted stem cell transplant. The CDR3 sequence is CASSVGSYTQYF. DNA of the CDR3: TGTGCCAGCAGCGTAGGGTCATATACGCAGTATTTT.